The TCR beta chain described here comes from a study of beta chain features in type 1 diabetes. Across the whole study: Age, gender and cell yields were similar between patients and healthy donors. Analysis included under 120,000,000 sorted cells drawn from all samples. General study results and limits: More deletions and fewer insertions at VDJ junctions were found in patients with type 1 diabetes.

Remarks on this clone: The target antigen is unknown.

Germline lookup yields CDR1 LNHDA and CDR2 SQIVND (reference sequence). V was pared by 6 bases and J by 4 bases, with 7 bases between. The CDR3 sequence is 12 residues long. All of the isolated RNA was reverse transcribed, so expressed TCRB transcripts were sequenced. The protocol was immunoSEQ multiplex PCR, while the TCRdb copy is restricted to in-frame clones and leaves out a portion. Seen here are around 450,000 clones, roughly an eighth observed once, and the top ten hold around 0.05%. Via CD45RO/CCR7/CD25/CD127/CD95/CD27, cells of the CD4+ naive, central memory, regulatory and stem cell-like memory subsets were sorted.

The receptor comes from a woman aged 18-30 years in good health. V is TRBV19 and J is TRBJ1-5; no firm D call. What was sequenced was naive CD4+ T cells from blood. The CDR3 loop reads CASRGSNQPQHF. The CDR3 nucleotides read TGTGCCAGTAGGGGGTCTAATCAGCCCCAGCATTTT.